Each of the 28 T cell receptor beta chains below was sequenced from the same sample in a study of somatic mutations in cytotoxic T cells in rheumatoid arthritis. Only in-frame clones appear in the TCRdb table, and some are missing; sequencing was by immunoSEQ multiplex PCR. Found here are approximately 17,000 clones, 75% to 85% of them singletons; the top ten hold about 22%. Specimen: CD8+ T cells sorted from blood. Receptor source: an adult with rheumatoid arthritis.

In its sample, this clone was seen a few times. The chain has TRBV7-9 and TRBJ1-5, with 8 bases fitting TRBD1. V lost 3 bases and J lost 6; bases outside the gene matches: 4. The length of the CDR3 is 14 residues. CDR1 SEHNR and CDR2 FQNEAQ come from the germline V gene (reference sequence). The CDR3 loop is CASSFGQGGQPQHF. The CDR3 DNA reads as TGTGCCAGCAGCTTCGGACAGGGAGGTCAGCCCCAGCATTTT.

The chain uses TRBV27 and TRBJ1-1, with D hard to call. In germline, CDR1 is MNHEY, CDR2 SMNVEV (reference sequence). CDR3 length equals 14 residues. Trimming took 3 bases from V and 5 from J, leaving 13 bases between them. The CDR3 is CASSFRGLSTEAFF. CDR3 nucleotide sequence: TGTGCCAGCAGTTTCCGTGGACTCTCTACTGAAGCTTTCTTT.

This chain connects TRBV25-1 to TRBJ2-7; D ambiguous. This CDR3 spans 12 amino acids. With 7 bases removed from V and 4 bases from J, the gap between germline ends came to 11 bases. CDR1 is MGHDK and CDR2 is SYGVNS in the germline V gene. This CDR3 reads CASTGYYYEQYF. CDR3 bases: TGTGCCAGCACAGGTTACTATTACGAGCAGTACTTC.

CDR3 bases: TGTGCCAGTAGTATCACCCACGTGGGACACACTGAAGCTTTCTTT. Translating it yields CASSITHVGHTEAFF. This chain connects TRBV19 to TRBJ1-1, with D possibly TRBD1 on 5 matching bases. V lost 3 bases and J lost 3, with 14 bases in between. The CDR3 runs 15 residues. CDR1 and CDR2 (germline): LNHDA, SQIVND (reference sequence).

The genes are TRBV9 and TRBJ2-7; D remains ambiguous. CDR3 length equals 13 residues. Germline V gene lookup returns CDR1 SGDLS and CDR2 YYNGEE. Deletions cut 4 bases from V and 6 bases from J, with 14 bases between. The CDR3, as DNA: TGTGCCAGCAGCCCCTCCCTGGTTTCCGAGCAGTACTTC. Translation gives CASSPSLVSEQYF.

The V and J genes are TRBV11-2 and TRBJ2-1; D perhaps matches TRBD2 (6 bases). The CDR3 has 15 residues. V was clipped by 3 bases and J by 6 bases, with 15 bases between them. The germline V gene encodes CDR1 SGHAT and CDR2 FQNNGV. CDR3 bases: TGTGCCAGCAGCTTTACCCCCCGGGGGTCCAATGAGCAGTTCTTC. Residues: CASSFTPRGSNEQFF.

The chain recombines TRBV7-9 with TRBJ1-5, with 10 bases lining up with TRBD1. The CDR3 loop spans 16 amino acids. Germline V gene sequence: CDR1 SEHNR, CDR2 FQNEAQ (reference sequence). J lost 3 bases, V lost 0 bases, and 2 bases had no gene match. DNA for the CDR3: TGTGCCAGCAGCTTAGCGGGGACAGGGGCCAATCAGCCCCAGCATTTT. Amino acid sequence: CASSLAGTGANQPQHF.

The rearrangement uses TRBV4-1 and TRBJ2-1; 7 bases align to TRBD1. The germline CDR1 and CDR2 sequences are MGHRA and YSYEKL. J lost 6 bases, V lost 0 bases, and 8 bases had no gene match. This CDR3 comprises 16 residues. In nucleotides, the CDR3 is TGCGCCAGCAGCCAAGATACGGCCAGACAGGGCAATGAGCAGTTCTTC. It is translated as CASSQDTARQGNEQFF.

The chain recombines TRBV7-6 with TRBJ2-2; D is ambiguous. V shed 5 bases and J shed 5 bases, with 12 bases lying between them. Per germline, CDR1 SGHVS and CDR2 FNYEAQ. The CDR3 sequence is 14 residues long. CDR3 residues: CASSGPVSTGELFF. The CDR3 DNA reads TGTGCCAGCAGCGGCCCGGTATCGACCGGGGAGCTGTTTTTT.

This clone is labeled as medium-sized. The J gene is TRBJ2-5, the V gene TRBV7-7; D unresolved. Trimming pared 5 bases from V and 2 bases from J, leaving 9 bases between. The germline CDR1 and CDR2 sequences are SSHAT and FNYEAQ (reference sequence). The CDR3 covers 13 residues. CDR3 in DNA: TGTGCCAGCAGCCTCCAGATACAAGAGACCCAGTACTTC. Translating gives CASSLQIQETQYF.

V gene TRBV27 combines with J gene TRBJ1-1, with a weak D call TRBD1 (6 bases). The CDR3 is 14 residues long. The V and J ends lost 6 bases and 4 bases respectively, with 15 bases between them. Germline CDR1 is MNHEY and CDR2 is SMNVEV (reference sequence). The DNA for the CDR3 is TGTGCCAGCAGAGAGAGGGGGGACGGCACTGAAGCTTTCTTT. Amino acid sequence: CASRERGDGTEAFF.

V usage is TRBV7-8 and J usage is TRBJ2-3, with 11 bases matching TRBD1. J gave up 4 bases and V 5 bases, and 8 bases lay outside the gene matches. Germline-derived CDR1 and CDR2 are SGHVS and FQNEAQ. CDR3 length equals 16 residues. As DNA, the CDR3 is TGTGCCAGCAGCCTCCGGGACAGGGGGACCCCAGATACGCAGTATTTT. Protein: CASSLRDRGTPDTQYF.

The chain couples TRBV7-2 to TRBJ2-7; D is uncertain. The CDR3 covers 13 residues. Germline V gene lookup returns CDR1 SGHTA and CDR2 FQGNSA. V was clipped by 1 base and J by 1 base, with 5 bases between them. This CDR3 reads CASSLESSYEQYF. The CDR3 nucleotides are TGTGCCAGCAGCTTAGAGAGTTCCTACGAGCAGTACTTC.

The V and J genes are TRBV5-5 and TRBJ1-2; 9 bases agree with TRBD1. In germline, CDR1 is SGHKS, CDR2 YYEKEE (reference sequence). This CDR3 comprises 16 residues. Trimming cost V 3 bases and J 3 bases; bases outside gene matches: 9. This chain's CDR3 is CASSSKIQGADYGYTF. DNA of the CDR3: TGTGCCAGCAGCTCAAAAATACAGGGGGCGGACTATGGCTACACCTTC.

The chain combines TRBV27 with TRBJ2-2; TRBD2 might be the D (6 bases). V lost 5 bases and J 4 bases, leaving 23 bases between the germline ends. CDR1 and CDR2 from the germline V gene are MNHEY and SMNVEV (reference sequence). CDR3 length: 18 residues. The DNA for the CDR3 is TGTGCCAGCAGTAATATACCCGCGGGACTCCGAGGCACCGGGGAGCTGTTTTTT. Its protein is CASSNIPAGLRGTGELFF.

CDR3 in DNA: TGTGCCAGCAGTTACACGAGGGGCTCATACAATGAGCAGTTCTTC. Translating gives CASSYTRGSYNEQFF. The genes are TRBV27 and TRBJ2-1; tentatively, D is TRBD1 or TRBD2 (5 bases each). Germline V gene sequence: CDR1 MNHEY, CDR2 SMNVEV (reference sequence). The V end was cut by 4 bases, the J end by 4 bases, with 14 bases between. CDR3 length equals 15 residues.

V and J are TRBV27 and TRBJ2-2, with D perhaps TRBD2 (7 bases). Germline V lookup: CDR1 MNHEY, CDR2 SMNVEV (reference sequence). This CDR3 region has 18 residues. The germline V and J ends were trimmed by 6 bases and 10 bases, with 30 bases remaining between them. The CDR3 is CASRLTGRGGGAWEELFF. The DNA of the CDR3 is TGTGCCAGCAGGCTTACTGGGAGGGGGGGAGGGGCCTGGGAGGAGCTGTTTTTT.

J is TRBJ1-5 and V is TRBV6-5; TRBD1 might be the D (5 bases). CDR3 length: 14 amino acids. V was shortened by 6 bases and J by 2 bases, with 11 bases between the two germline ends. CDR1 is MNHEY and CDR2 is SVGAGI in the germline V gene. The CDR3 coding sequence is TGTGCCAGCAGGACCAGGGTCGGCAATCAGCCCCAGCATTTT. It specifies CASRTRVGNQPQHF.

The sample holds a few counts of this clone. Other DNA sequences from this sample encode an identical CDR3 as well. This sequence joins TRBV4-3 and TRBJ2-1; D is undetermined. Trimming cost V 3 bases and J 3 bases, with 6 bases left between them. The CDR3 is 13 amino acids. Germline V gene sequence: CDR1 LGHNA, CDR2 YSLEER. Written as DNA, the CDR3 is TGCGCCAGCAGCCAGGAGAGCTACAATGAGCAGTTCTTC. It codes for CASSQESYNEQFF.

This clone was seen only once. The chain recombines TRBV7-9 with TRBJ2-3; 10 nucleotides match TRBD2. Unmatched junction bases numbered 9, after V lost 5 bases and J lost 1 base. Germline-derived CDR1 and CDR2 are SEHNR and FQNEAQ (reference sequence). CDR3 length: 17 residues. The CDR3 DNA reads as TGTGCCAGCAGCACCCTTCCTAGCGGGAGAGGCACAGATACGCAGTATTTT. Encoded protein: CASSTLPSGRGTDTQYF.

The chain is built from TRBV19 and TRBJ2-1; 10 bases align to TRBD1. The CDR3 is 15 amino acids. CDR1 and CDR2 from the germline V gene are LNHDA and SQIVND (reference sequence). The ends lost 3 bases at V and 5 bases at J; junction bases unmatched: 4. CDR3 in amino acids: CASSIAGQGNNEQFF. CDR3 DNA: TGTGCCAGTAGTATTGCGGGACAGGGGAACAATGAGCAGTTCTTC.

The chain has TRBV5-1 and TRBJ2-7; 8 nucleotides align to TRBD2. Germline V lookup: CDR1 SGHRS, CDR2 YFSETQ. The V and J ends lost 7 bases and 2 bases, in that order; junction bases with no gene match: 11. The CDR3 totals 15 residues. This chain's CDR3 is CASSDGLAGTYEQYF. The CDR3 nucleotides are TGCGCCAGCTCGGACGGGCTAGCGGGTACCTACGAGCAGTACTTC.

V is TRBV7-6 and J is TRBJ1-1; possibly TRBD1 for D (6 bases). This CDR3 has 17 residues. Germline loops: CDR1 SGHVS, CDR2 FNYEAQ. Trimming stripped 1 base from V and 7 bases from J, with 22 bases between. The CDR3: CASSLGGATNRLGEAFF. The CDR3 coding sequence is TGTGCCAGCAGCTTAGGGGGGGCCACCAATCGTCTTGGTGAAGCTTTCTTT.

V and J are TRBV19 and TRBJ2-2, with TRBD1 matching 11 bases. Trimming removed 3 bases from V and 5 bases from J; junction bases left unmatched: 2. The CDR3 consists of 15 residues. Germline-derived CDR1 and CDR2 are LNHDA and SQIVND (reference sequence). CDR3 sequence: CASSIGDRGTGELFF. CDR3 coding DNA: TGTGCCAGTAGTATTGGGGACAGGGGGACCGGGGAGCTGTTTTTT.

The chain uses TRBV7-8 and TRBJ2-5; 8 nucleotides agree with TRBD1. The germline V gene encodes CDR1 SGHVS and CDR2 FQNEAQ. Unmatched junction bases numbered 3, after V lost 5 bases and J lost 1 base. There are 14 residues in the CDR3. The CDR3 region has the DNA TGTGCCAGCAGCGCTACAGGGGGCCAAGAGACCCAGTACTTC. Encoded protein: CASSATGGQETQYF.

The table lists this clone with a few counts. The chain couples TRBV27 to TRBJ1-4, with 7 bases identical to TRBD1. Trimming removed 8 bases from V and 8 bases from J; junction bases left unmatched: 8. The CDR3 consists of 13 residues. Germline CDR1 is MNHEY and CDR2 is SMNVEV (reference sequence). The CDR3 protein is CASGGGGKEKLFF. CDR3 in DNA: TGTGCCAGCGGAGGGGGCGGGAAGGAAAAACTGTTTTTT.

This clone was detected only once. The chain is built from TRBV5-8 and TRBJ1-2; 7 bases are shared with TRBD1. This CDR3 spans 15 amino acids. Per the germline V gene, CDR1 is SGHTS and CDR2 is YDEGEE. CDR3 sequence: CARIIQGPPNYGYTF. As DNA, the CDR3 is TGTGCTCGTATTATACAGGGGCCCCCTAACTATGGCTACACCTTC. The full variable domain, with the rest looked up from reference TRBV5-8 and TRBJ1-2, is EAGVTQSPTHLIKTRGQQATLRCSPISGHTSVYWYQQALGLGLQFLLWYDEGEERNRGNFPPRFSGRQFPNYSSELNVNALELEDSALYLCARIIQGPPNYGYTFGSGTRLTVV.

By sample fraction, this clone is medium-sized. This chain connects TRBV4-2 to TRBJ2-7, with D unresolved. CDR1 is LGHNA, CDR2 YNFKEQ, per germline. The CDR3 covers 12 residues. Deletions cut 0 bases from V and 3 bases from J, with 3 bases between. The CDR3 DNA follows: TGTGCCAGCAGCCAAGACAACTACGAGCAGTACTTC. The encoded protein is CASSQDNYEQYF.